The clone carrying this TCR beta chain was seen a few times. Its antigen is currently unknown. This specimen comes from a study of T cells after yellow fever vaccination. Study-level information: In the case of low-cell-number fractions, SMART-Seq v4 Ultra Low Input was used for preparation. Overall study findings and caveats: Post-booster repertoires contained most primary-vaccination clones again (about 95% CD4, over 70% CD8).

TCR cDNA was made by 5'RACE template switching, adding a universal primer site and UMIs. TCRdb used MiXCR to reprocess the 5' RACE reads, holding one entry per CDR3 protein. The sample lists some 160,000 distinct CDR3 sequences, around 9.3% seen once, with around 33% in the top ten. The CDR3 is 13 amino acids. Germline V gene data show CDR1 as SQVTM and CDR2 as ANQGSEA. Trimming pared 5 bases from V and 1 base from J, leaving 11 bases between. The receptor was isolated from a man aged 18 to 30 who received the YFV17D yellow fever vaccine. Sample: CD8+ T cells sorted from PBMCs, taken 45 days after the yellow fever booster vaccination. The chain employs TRBV29-1 and TRBJ1-1, with D perhaps matching TRBD1 (5 bases). CDR3 sequence: CSVLHRRNTEAFF. DNA for the CDR3: TGCAGCGTTCTCCACAGGCGGAACACTGAAGCTTTCTTT.